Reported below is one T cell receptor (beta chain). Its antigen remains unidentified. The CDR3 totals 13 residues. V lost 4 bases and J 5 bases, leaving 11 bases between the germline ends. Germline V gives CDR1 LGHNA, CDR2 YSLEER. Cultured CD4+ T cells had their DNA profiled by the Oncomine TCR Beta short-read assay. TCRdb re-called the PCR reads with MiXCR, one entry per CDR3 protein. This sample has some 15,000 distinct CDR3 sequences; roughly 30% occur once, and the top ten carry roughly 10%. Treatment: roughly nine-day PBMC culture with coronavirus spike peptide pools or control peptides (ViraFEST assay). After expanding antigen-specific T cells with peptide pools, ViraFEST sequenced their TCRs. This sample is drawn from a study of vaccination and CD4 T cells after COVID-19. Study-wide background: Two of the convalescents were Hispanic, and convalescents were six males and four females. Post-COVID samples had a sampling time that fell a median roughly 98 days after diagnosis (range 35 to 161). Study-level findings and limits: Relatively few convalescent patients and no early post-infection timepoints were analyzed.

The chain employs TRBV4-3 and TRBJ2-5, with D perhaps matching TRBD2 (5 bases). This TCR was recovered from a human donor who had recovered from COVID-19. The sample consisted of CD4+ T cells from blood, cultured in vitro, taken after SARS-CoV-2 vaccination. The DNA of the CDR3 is TGCGCCAGCAGCCGGGAATCGGGGGAGACCCAGTACTTC. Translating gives CASSRESGETQYF.